This T cell receptor (beta chain) was captured in a study of blood T cell repertoires in COVID-19. In the study overall: COVID-19 samples from acute and convalescent phases originated in the United States, Italy and Spain.

Participants were aged roughly 18 to 100 years from 20 to 30 US areas. Participant-given clinical history determined each cohort assignment. This CDR3 comprises 14 residues. From germline, CDR1 is KGHSH and CDR2 LQKENI. V was shortened by 5 bases and J by 7 bases, with 15 bases between the two germline ends. How the authors handled the data: Reference gene primers were amplified, and this amplification served to estimate nucleated cell counts. TCRdb's copy holds only in-frame clones and misses some; the assay was immunoSEQ multiplex PCR. V and J calls and clone size come straight from that table; D and trimming were deduced from the DNA. The sample lists approximately 200,000 clones, about 91% occurring once.

This receptor was identified in a woman in her 40s with acute COVID-19. This sequence joins TRBV18 and TRBJ1-5; a possible D gene is TRBD1 (6 bases). The sample comprised PBMCs or T cells enriched from blood (not recorded which). As DNA, the CDR3 is TGTGCCAGCTCAGCGCTACAGGGAGACCAGCCCCAGCATTTT. Encoded protein: CASSALQGDQPQHF.